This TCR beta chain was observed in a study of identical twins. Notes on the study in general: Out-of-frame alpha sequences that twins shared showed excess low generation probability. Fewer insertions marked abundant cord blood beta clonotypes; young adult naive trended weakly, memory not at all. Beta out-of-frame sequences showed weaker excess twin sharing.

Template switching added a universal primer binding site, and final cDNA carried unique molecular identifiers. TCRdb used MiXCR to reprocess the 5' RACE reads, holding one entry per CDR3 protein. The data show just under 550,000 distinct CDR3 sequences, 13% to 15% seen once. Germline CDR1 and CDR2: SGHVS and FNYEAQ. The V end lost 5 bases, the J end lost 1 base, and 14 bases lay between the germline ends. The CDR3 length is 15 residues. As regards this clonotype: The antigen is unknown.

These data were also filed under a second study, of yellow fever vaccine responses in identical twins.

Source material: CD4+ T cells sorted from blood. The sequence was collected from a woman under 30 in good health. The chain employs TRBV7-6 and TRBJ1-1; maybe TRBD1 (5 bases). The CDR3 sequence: CASSLGVGRNTEAFF. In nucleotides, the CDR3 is TGTGCCAGCAGCCTGGGGGTAGGGAGGAACACTGAAGCTTTCTTT. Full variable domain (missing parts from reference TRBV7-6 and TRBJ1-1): GAGVSQSPRYKVTKRGQDVALRCDPISGHVSLYWYRQALGQGPEFLTYFNYEAQQDKSGLPNDRFSAERPEGSISTLTIQRTEQRDSAMYRCASSLGVGRNTEAFFGQGTRLTVV.